The sequence of this T cell receptor (beta chain) was determined in a study of tumor and adjacent non-tumor tissue in lung cancer. In the study overall: There were 12 adenocarcinoma, 2 squamous cell carcinoma and 1 small cell lung cancer cases. On average, productive TCRbeta reads reached 4 million to 5 million per sample.

RNA was extracted from bulk tissue without any cell sorting. Study-wide results and limits: Top 100 clones took a larger repertoire share in normal lung. Tumor TCR diversity, when higher, was linked to shorter survival.

On this clonotype itself: Its matching antigen is unknown. The junction does not match germline at one end; this may be a read error.

The CDR3 totals 15 residues. Germline values: CDR1 SGHRS, CDR2 YFSETQ. Three rounds of nested PCR, following a modified ARM-PCR protocol, produced the TCRbeta library. TCRdb reprocessed the multiplex PCR reads with MiXCR, giving one entry per CDR3 protein. The data contain more than 85,000 distinct CDR3 sequences, around three fifths of them seen just once; the ten biggest clones take up roughly 15%. The genes are TRBV5-1 and TRBJ2-1, with 11 bases that match TRBD2. Sequencing used lung tumor tissue. The TCR originated in a man aged 65 to 79 with non-small cell lung cancer. The CDR3 DNA reads TGCGCCGGCAGCCCTCGGACTAGCGGGTACAATGAGCAGTTCTTC. It translates to CAGSPRTSGYNEQFF.